This T cell receptor beta chain stems from a study of T-cell memory formation after mild COVID-19. TCRdb re-called the 5' RACE reads with MiXCR, one entry per CDR3 protein. The sample consists of about 360,000 distinct CDR3 sequences, about 15% of them appearing once. The sample holds a few counts of this clonotype. This CDR3 is built from 14 residues. V gave up 2 bases and J gave up 6 bases, with 10 bases separating them. This chain links TRBV12-3 or TRBV12-4 with TRBJ2-2; weak D call: TRBD1 (5 bases). The sequence came from a man between 18 and 35 years old who had mild COVID-19 (a few samples of this study predate the infection). Cell type and time point are not known. Sequencing was done on a sample of PBMCs or a T cell subset sorted from them (not recorded which). The CDR3 nucleotides read TGTGCCAGCAGTTTAACCCCCAGGGCCGGGGAGCTGTTTTTT. This codes for CASSLTPRAGELFF.